This T cell receptor (beta chain) was sequenced during a study of T cell repertoires in ileal Crohn's disease (dated by TCRdb to between 2019 and 2020). Regarding the research as a whole: The median duration of disease was approximately eight years, and at the time of surgery approximately 33% of patients were active smokers. For commercial TCRB immunosequencing, 450 to 550 nanograms of biopsy DNA were submitted for each sample. A total of 171 mucosal samples from 57 patients were sequenced, with samples obtained at several locations on the surgical specimen and at postoperative endoscopy. A Rutgeerts score above i0 was used to define endoscopic postoperative recurrence. M0 samples were biopsies from the inflamed portion of the ileum in the surgical resection specimen. Running in parallel with the study was a multicentre cohort set up to find predictors of early endoscopic recurrence following ileocolonic resection. A prospective multicentre cohort supplied the 55 to 65 Crohn's disease patients whose TCR repertoires were analysed. Surgery was performed for a complication in all patients, with stricturing disease in roughly 60% and penetrating disease in approximately 40%. Roughly half of the patients were given postoperative therapy, with under 12 receiving thiopurines and about 19 receiving anti-TNF agents. On the study overall, not on this receptor specifically: Compared with CD4 T cells, sorted CD8 T cells held more high-frequency clones, which suggests that the mucosal expansions were mostly CD8. Compared with non-smokers, patients who were active smokers at surgery showed a significantly higher proportion of clonal expansions (about 27% vs 20%, p=0.02). Higher high-frequency clone percentages at surgery were associated with endoscopic recurrence; all patients with clonality above 26.8% (18/57) had recurrence. Mucosal CD4 and CD8 T cells were sorted and sequenced only in a subgroup of patients, whose size was not stated.

Worth noting for this clone: The antigen this receptor binds is unknown. No base quality information exists; no much larger clone differs at one position.

Library method: the immunoSEQ multiplex PCR assay. Adaptive Biotechnology amplified the CDR3 regions from genomic DNA with a two-step multiplex PCR designed to control amplification bias. In the first PCR, primers covered every V and J gene segment, and in the second PCR, barcodes and Illumina adapters were added. An Illumina instrument was used to sequence the CDR3 libraries. The paper's processing steps were these. Analysis combined the vendor-provided pipelines with custom analysis of raw data in R/Bioconductor under R version 3.3.0. Clonality, which ranges from 0 to 1, was calculated as the inverse of the normalised Shannon entropy across all productive clones. High-frequency clones were defined as the share of the repertoire occupied by the top 100 clones, with only clones passing a 95% confidence test being retained. Repertoire diversity was measured with the Simpson index, and overlap between samples was measured with the Morisita-Horn index. TCRdb retrieved this table from immuneACCESS and kept in-frame rearrangements only. Not all clones are present; in checked studies, unresolved V genes account for under half, and no reason is known for the remainder. V and J calls and clone size are given by that table; D and trimming were obtained from the DNA. The sample table shows roughly 15,000 clones, and more than 75% are seen once. Roughly 4% of the sample belongs to the ten largest clones.

Sequences SGHNT (CDR1) and YENEEA (CDR2) are obtained from the germline V gene. The CDR3 goes from the cysteine to the phenylalanine over 13 residues. Here the CDR3 DNA is all that survives: 39 bases in frame from base 1. V and J lose 5 bases and 6 bases, and a span of 12 bases separates them. What the time point label conveys for this sample: inflamed ileum from the surgical specimen. Adults with ileal or ileocolonic Crohn's disease and an indication for ileocolonic resection were eligible for inclusion. Before DNA extraction, whole ileal mucosal biopsies were kept frozen at -80 degrees C. Genomic DNA was extracted from frozen whole biopsies with a TRizol-based method and quantified on a NanoDrop 2000 spectrophotometer.

The sequencing sample was made of ileal tissue. The rearrangement joined TRBV11-3 to TRBJ2-3; the D region possibly corresponds to TRBD2 (7 bases align). The receptor was isolated from an adult with Crohn's disease. The nucleotide sequence reads TGTGCCAGCAGCGGGGGGGCGCCGGATACGCAGTATTTT. The translation is CASSGGAPDTQYF.